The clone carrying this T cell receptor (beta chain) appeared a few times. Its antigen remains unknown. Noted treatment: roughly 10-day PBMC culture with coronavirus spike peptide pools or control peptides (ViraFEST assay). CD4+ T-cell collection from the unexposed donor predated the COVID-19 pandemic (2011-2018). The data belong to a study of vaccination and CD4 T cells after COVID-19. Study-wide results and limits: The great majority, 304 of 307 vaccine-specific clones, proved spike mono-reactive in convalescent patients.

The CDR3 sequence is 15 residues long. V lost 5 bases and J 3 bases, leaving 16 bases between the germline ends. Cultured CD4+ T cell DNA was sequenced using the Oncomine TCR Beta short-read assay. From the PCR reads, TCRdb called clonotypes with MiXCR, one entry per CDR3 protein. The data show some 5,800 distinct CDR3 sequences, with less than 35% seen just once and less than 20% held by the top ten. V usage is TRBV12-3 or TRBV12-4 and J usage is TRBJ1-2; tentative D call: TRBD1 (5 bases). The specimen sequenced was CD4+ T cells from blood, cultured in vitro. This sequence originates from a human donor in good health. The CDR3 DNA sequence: TGTGCCAGCAGTGGACGAATCAGGGCCTACTATGGCTACACCTTC. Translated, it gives CASSGRIRAYYGYTF.